Here is one T cell receptor (beta chain) with its context. This record belongs to a study of monozygotic twins with inflammatory bowel disease. One entry per CDR3 protein, without DNA, is what TCRdb gives after re-calling the 5' RACE reads. The sample shows 110,000 or so distinct CDR3 sequences, and around 12% sits with its ten largest clones. Germline V gene data show CDR1 as MNHEY and CDR2 as SMNVEV (reference sequence). The CDR3 spans 16 residues. The rearrangement uses TRBV27 and TRBJ2-4; the TCRdb D gene call, TRBD1, has no DNA to confirm it. The specimen sequenced was blood. The receptor was derived from a human donor with ulcerative colitis or Crohn's disease, or a healthy co-twin of an affected twin (not recorded which). The CDR3 here is CASSPHPGLAKNIQYF.